This T cell receptor beta chain came from a study of CD8+ T cells in alopecia areata. Trimming pared 6 bases from V and 0 bases from J, leaving 15 bases between. CDR1 and CDR2 (germline): SNHLY, FYNNEI. The CDR3 has 16 residues. After isolation, RNA underwent reverse transcription to generate cDNA as the sequencing template. The method was immunoSEQ multiplex PCR; TCRdb's version includes in-frame clones alone and lacks a portion of them. Of 200,000 or so clones in the sample, about 53% were seen once. Specimen: CD4+ T cells sorted from blood, collected at week 0. The receptor was isolated from a human donor with alopecia areata. The gene calls are TRBV2 and TRBJ1-5; weak D call: TRBD1 (5 bases). The CDR3 coding sequence is TGTGCCAGCAGCGGATCGGGGCTTAATAGCAATCAGCCCCAGCATTTT. Translation gives CASSGSGLNSNQPQHF.